The 22 T cell receptor beta chains reported below all come from one sample, sequenced in a study of PD-L1 blockade in urothelial cancer. Some clones are missing from TCRdb's copy, which holds only in-frame ones; the method was immunoSEQ multiplex PCR. The data show about 130,000 clones, with roughly 82% seen just once and about 2.4% held by the top ten. The time point denotes: peripheral blood 6 weeks after treatment start. The sample here was PBMCs, taken around atezolizumab (anti-PD-L1) treatment. Source of these receptors: a middle-aged man with urothelial cancer.

This clone was counted only a few times. The chain combines TRBV2 with TRBJ2-1; possibly TRBD1 for D (6 bases). CDR3 length: 14 amino acids. Germline V CDR1 and CDR2: SNHLY, FYNNEI. The germline V and J ends were trimmed by 7 bases and 4 bases, with 14 bases remaining between them. CDR3 DNA sequence: TGTGCCAGCAATAGAGGACAGCCGTACAATGAGCAGTTCTTC. Translation gives CASNRGQPYNEQFF.

The rearrangement joins TRBV5-4 to TRBJ1-2, with a possible D match to TRBD1 (6 bases). V was cut by 1 base and J by 0 bases, with 10 bases left in between. Germline CDR1 is SGHNT and CDR2 is YYREEE (reference sequence). The CDR3 spans 15 residues. CDR3 bases: TGTGCCAGCAGCTTGCTCGACAGGACTAACTATGGCTACACCTTC. It specifies CASSLLDRTNYGYTF.

The V call is TRBV7-9, the J call TRBJ2-5; TRBD2 matches 12 bases. V lost 2 bases, J lost 4 bases, and 2 bases stayed unmatched. Germline V lookup: CDR1 SEHNR, CDR2 FQNEAQ (reference sequence). The CDR3 is 15 residues long. The CDR3 coding sequence is TGTGCCAGCAGCTTACCGGGACTAGCGGGAGAGACCCAGTACTTC. Translated, it gives CASSLPGLAGETQYF.

This sequence joins TRBV19 and TRBJ1-5, with D possibly being TRBD1 (6 bases). V shed 5 bases and J shed 4 bases, with 12 bases lying between them. The CDR3 runs to 14 residues. Germline V gene lookup returns CDR1 LNHDA and CDR2 SQIVND (reference sequence). For the CDR3, the DNA is TGTGCCAGTAGTGGCGGACAGAGAAATCAGCCCCAGCATTTT. Protein product: CASSGGQRNQPQHF.

The J gene is TRBJ1-1, the V gene TRBV19; 7 nucleotides line up with TRBD1. V was clipped by 4 bases and J by 6 bases; unmatched bases: 20. CDR3 length: 18 amino acids. Germline CDR1 is LNHDA and CDR2 is SQIVND (reference sequence). CDR3 coding DNA: TGTGCCAGTAGTACACCTGACAGGGAATCTAACCTTAGGGCTGAAGCTTTCTTT. Its translation: CASSTPDRESNLRAEAFF. Drawing the rest from reference TRBV19 and TRBJ1-1, the complete variable domain is DGGITQSPKYLFRKEGQNVTLSCEQNLNHDAMYWYRQDPGQGLRLIYYSQIVNDFQKGDIAEGYSVSREKKESFPLTVTSAQKNPTAFYLCASSTPDRESNLRAEAFFGQGTRLTVV.

Here the CDR3 DNA reads TGTGCCAGCAGCCACAGCGGGACAGGGGTCGGCTACACCTTC. It translates to CASSHSGTGVGYTF. V is TRBV5-5 and J is TRBJ1-2; 10 nucleotides line up with TRBD1. With V trimmed by 4 bases and J by 8 bases, 8 bases remained unmatched. The germline V gene encodes CDR1 SGHKS and CDR2 YYEKEE (reference sequence). The CDR3 has 14 residues.

The chain carries TRBV4-2 and TRBJ2-5; D might be TRBD1 (5 bases). This CDR3 has 17 amino acids. The germline V and J ends were trimmed by 0 bases and 1 base, with 15 bases remaining between them. Germline loops: CDR1 LGHNA, CDR2 YNFKEQ. The CDR3 region has the DNA TGTGCCAGCAGCCAAGATATCAAAGTAGGGGTCCAAGAGACCCAGTACTTC. Its protein is CASSQDIKVGVQETQYF.

V usage is TRBV28 and J usage is TRBJ2-7; 8 bases fit TRBD2. V was pared by 5 bases and J by 4 bases, with 10 bases of the junction left unmatched. CDR1 and CDR2 from the germline V gene are MDHEN and SYDVKM. This CDR3 region has 15 residues. CDR3 DNA sequence: TGTGCCAGCAGTCTTTCCGGGACTAGGGTATACGAGCAGTACTTC. Protein product: CASSLSGTRVYEQYF.

This chain joins TRBV2 and TRBJ2-5, with 8 bases identical to TRBD2. CDR1 is SNHLY and CDR2 is FYNNEI in the germline V gene. V dropped 6 bases and J dropped 0; count of bases not matched to a gene: 9. The CDR3 contains 16 residues. This CDR3 reads CASSYLSGVYQETQYF. For the CDR3, the DNA is TGTGCCAGCAGCTATCTTAGCGGGGTCTACCAAGAGACCCAGTACTTC.

The chain combines TRBV6-5 with TRBJ1-6; maybe TRBD1 (5 bases). Looked up from germline, CDR1 is MNHEY and CDR2 is SVGAGI. Trimming removed 6 bases at V and 9 bases at J, with 15 bases between. The CDR3 spans 14 residues. The CDR3 DNA follows: TGTGCCAGCAGAGTGTCCCACCAGGGTTCACCCCTCCACTTT. Translation: CASRVSHQGSPLHF.

The J gene is TRBJ2-3, the V gene TRBV6-1; 7 bases are shared with TRBD2. This CDR3 has 15 amino acids. Losses at the gene ends were 3 bases for V and 2 bases for J; bases not matched to a gene: 5. Germline assignment: CDR1 MNHNS and CDR2 SASEGT. The CDR3 here is CASSDVGRFTDTQYF. As DNA, the CDR3 is TGTGCCAGCAGTGACGTCGGGAGGTTCACAGATACGCAGTATTTT.

The V call is TRBV28, the J call TRBJ1-1, with D hard to call. CDR1 is MDHEN and CDR2 is SYDVKM in the germline V gene. The CDR3 has 11 residues. V was pared by 5 bases and J by 5 bases, with 6 bases between. Written as DNA, the CDR3 is TGTGCCAGCAGTCTGAGGACTGAAGCTTTCTTT. This codes for CASSLRTEAFF.

V gene TRBV7-6 combines with J gene TRBJ2-7; TRBD2 matches at 9 bases. This CDR3 has 16 amino acids. V lost 1 base and J lost 2; bases outside the gene matches: 6. The germline gives CDR1 SGHVS, CDR2 FNYEAQ. CDR3 sequence reads: CASSLDPSGTPYEQYF. The CDR3 coding sequence is TGTGCCAGCAGCTTAGACCCTAGCGGGACCCCCTACGAGCAGTACTTC. Combining the CDR3 with reference TRBV7-6 and TRBJ2-7 gives the whole variable domain GAGVSQSPRYKVTKRGQDVALRCDPISGHVSLYWYRQALGQGPEFLTYFNYEAQQDKSGLPNDRFSAERPEGSISTLTIQRTEQRDSAMYRCASSLDPSGTPYEQYFGPGTRLTVT.

The chain employs TRBV7-3 and TRBJ2-7, with D tentatively TRBD1 (6 bases). Trimming left V 5 bases short and J 2 bases short, with 16 bases between. Germline V CDR1 and CDR2: SGHTA, FQGTGA. The CDR3 spans 15 residues. The CDR3 reads CASSHGAGAPYEQYF. As DNA, the CDR3 is TGTGCCAGCAGCCACGGGGCAGGGGCTCCCTACGAGCAGTACTTC.

This chain connects TRBV7-9 to TRBJ2-1, with 9 bases that match TRBD2. Germline loops: CDR1 SEHNR, CDR2 FQNEAQ (reference sequence). V was clipped by 6 bases and J by 7 bases; unmatched bases: 7. This CDR3 contains 14 residues. The CDR3 reads CASRTAGGKNEQFF. The CDR3 bases are TGTGCCAGCAGAACAGCGGGAGGAAAGAATGAGCAGTTCTTC.

The V and J genes are TRBV7-8 and TRBJ2-1; 8 bases agree with TRBD2. J was trimmed by 6 bases and V by 7 bases; bases with no gene match: 11. The CDR3 sequence is 15 residues long. Germline V gene sequence: CDR1 SGHVS, CDR2 FQNEAQ. The CDR3 loop reads CASILNGLARNEQFF. CDR3 sequence (DNA): TGTGCCAGCATCCTAAACGGACTAGCACGCAATGAGCAGTTCTTC.

The chain carries TRBV15 and TRBJ2-6; 10 bases agree with TRBD1. CDR3 size: 18 residues. V shed 8 bases, J shed 1 base, and the junction held 11 bases outside the gene matches. Germline loops: CDR1 LNHNV, CDR2 YYDKDF (reference sequence). The CDR3 sequence: CATVTGDRGLSGANVLTF. The CDR3 region has the DNA TGTGCCACCGTAACCGGGGACAGGGGACTATCTGGGGCCAACGTCCTGACTTTC.

V usage is TRBV9 and J usage is TRBJ2-7; TRBD2 matches at 7 bases. Losses at the gene ends were 1 base for V and 1 base for J; bases not matched to a gene: 2. CDR1 is SGDLS, CDR2 YYNGEE, per germline. This CDR3 is 14 amino acids long. The CDR3, as DNA: TGTGCCAGCAGCGTAAGCGGGAAATCCTACGAGCAGTACTTC. It translates to CASSVSGKSYEQYF.

The CDR3 sequence is CASSMASAQETQYF. CDR3 sequence (DNA): TGTGCCAGTAGTATGGCTAGCGCGCAAGAGACCCAGTACTTC. This sequence joins TRBV19 and TRBJ2-5; maybe TRBD2 (6 bases). Germline loops: CDR1 LNHDA, CDR2 SQIVND (reference sequence). Trimming removed 3 bases from V and 2 bases from J, with 10 bases in between. The CDR3 runs 14 residues.

V and J are TRBV28 and TRBJ2-7, with 11 positions matching TRBD2. The CDR3 has 17 residues. The germline CDR1 and CDR2 sequences are MDHEN and SYDVKM. With 4 bases clipped from V and 3 bases from J, the junction kept 11 bases outside the gene matches. CDR3 in DNA: TGTGCCAGCAGTTCGTTTCTCTCTAGCGGGAGGATCTACGAGCAGTACTTC. Amino acids: CASSSFLSSGRIYEQYF. Together with reference TRBV28 and TRBJ2-7, the CDR3 gives the full variable domain: DVKVTQSSRYLVKRTGEKVFLECVQDMDHENMFWYRQDPGLGLRLIYFSYDVKMKEKGDIPEGYSVSREKKERFSLILESASTNQTSMYLCASSSFLSSGRIYEQYFGPGTRLTVT.

The V gene is TRBV14, the J gene TRBJ1-3; D unresolved. CDR3 length equals 14 residues. CDR1 and CDR2 from the germline V gene are SGHDN and FVKESK. Trimming took 4 bases from V and 0 from J, leaving 7 bases between them. The CDR3 region has the DNA TGTGCCAGCAGCCGGCAAAGCTCTGGAAACACCATATATTTT. It translates to CASSRQSSGNTIYF.

CDR3 in DNA: TGTGCCACCAGCAGAGAAGCGGGAGGGCTTGCAGATACGCAGTATTTT. It specifies CATSREAGGLADTQYF. The chain recombines TRBV15 with TRBJ2-3, with 10 bases lining up with TRBD2. The CDR3 runs 16 residues. The germline CDR1 and CDR2 sequences are LNHNV and YYDKDF (reference sequence). Unmatched junction bases numbered 4, after V lost 0 bases and J lost 4 bases.